The next 8 T cell receptor beta chains were all read from a single sample in a study of STAT5B mutations in CD4+ large granular lymphocyte leukemia. Clones were sequenced by immunoSEQ multiplex PCR, and TCRdb holds only the in-frame ones, with some missing. The repertoire holds over 30,000 clones, 81% seen once, with approximately 4.4% in the top ten. Sequencing used CD4+ T cells from blood buffy coats. All receptors derive from a human donor in good health.

The chain has TRBV10-1 and TRBJ2-1; possible D gene TRBD1, 5 bases. CDR3 length: 12 amino acids. Germline V lookup: CDR1 WNHNN, CDR2 SYGVQD (reference sequence). V shed 0 bases and J shed 12 bases, with 9 bases lying between them. The CDR3 loop is CASSESGQRQFF. The CDR3 DNA sequence: TGCGCCAGCAGTGAGTCGGGGCAGAGGCAGTTCTTC.

The chain couples TRBV5-4 to TRBJ2-3, with D hard to call. The V end was cut by 1 base, the J end by 6 bases, with 21 bases between. The CDR3 spans 17 residues. Looked up from germline, CDR1 is SGHNT and CDR2 is YYREEE (reference sequence). The CDR3 region is CASSLRNIHSLRDTQYF. The CDR3 DNA is TGTGCCAGCAGCTTGAGGAACATCCACTCCCTAAGGGATACGCAGTATTTT.

CDR3 region: CASRPGGLGGYTF. The DNA for the CDR3 is TGTGCCAGCAGGCCCGGGGGGCTAGGCGGCTACACCTTC. V and J are TRBV28 and TRBJ1-2; D is possibly TRBD1 (6 bases). Germline values: CDR1 MDHEN, CDR2 SYDVKM. The CDR3 is made up of 13 amino acids. Trimming left V 6 bases short and J 8 bases short, with 16 bases between.

The chain recombines TRBV20-1 with TRBJ2-7; no definite D call. Germline V gene sequence: CDR1 DFQATT, CDR2 SNEGSKA (reference sequence). The CDR3 is 11 residues long. Between the trimmed V and J ends, which lost 0 bases and 4 bases, there was a span of 4 bases. The DNA of the CDR3 is TGCAGTGCTAGAGAAAGGTACGAGCAGTACTTC. It is translated as CSARERYEQYF.

The chain uses TRBV7-2 and TRBJ1-3, with 7 bases matching TRBD1. V gave up 5 bases and J gave up 4 bases; unmatched junction bases: 5. The germline CDR1 and CDR2 sequences are SGHTA and FQGNSA. The CDR3 runs 14 residues. CDR3 sequence: CASSPQGDGNTIYF. DNA of the CDR3: TGTGCCAGCAGCCCGCAGGGGGACGGAAACACCATATATTTT. Complete variable domain (other parts from reference TRBV7-2 and TRBJ1-3): GAGVSQSPSNKVTEKGKDVELRCDPISGHTALYWYRQSLGQGLEFLIYFQGNSAPDKSGLPSDRFSAERTGGSVSTLTIQRTQQEDSAVYLCASSPQGDGNTIYFGEGSWLTVV.

The chain is built from TRBV15 and TRBJ2-1; the D gene is possibly TRBD2 (6 bases). This CDR3 spans 15 amino acids. The V gene lost 1 base and the J gene lost 5 bases, with 12 bases spanning the gap. Per germline, CDR1 LNHNV and CDR2 YYDKDF (reference sequence). The CDR3 loop is CATSRGRGSDNEQFF. For the CDR3, the DNA is TGTGCCACCAGCAGAGGGCGGGGTAGTGACAATGAGCAGTTCTTC.

The chain recombines TRBV28 with TRBJ1-4; no definite D call. The CDR3 sequence is 18 residues long. Trimming removed 6 bases at V and 0 bases at J, with 20 bases between. The germline gives CDR1 MDHEN, CDR2 SYDVKM. The CDR3 DNA is TGTGCCAGCAGGGGCCCCCCGGGCCGAGGTGCAACTAATGAAAAACTGTTTTTT. It specifies CASRGPPGRGATNEKLFF.

The chain uses TRBV28 and TRBJ2-7; TRBD1 agrees at 7 bases. Trimming removed 5 bases from V and 3 bases from J; junction bases left unmatched: 1. This CDR3 region has 12 residues. CDR1 MDHEN and CDR2 SYDVKM come from the germline V gene. CDR3 sequence reads: CASSAGGYEQYF. CDR3 in DNA: TGTGCCAGCAGTGCAGGGGGCTACGAGCAGTACTTC.